The clone carrying this T cell receptor (beta chain) was seen more than once but under ten times. Its cognate antigen is unknown. In the PCR, 60 Vbeta and 13 Jbeta primers were used. The data were produced by immunoSEQ multiplex PCR, yet TCRdb's version contains in-frame clones alone and is incomplete. The sample lists about 43,000 clones, 60% to 85% seen once, with approximately 1.5% in the top ten. This record belongs to a study of cytomegalovirus exposure and HLA in healthy donors. Whole-study findings and limits: The study found most TCR sequences rare, yet found some public TCRs in many donors.

V gave up 3 bases and J gave up 2 bases; unmatched junction bases: 4. The CDR3 loop spans 16 amino acids. Germline assignment: CDR1 SGHAT and CDR2 FQNNGV. The sample comprised PBMCs. The source of this sequence is a man aged 30 to 39 in good health and CMV-seronegative. This chain joins TRBV11-2 and TRBJ2-7, with 13 nucleotides matching TRBD2. The CDR3 DNA sequence: TGTGCCAGCAGCTTCACTAGCGGGAGGGCCCCCTACGAGCAGTACTTC. Protein sequence: CASSFTSGRAPYEQYF.